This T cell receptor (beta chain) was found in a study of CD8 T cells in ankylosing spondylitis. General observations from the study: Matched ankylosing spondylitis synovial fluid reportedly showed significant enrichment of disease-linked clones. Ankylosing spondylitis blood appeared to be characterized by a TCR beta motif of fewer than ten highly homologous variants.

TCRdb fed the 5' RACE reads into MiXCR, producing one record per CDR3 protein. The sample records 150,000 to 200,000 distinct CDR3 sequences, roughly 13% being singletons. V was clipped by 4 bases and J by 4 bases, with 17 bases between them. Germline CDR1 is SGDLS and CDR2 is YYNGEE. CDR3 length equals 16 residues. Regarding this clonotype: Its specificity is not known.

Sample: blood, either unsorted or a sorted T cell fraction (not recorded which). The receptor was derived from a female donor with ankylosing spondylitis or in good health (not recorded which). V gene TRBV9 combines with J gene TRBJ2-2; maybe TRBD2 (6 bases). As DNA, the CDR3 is TGTGCCAGCAGCCCTCGCCCAGCGGGTGCCACCGGGGAGCTGTTTTTT. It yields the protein CASSPRPAGATGELFF.